What follows are 21 T cell receptor beta chains derived from one specimen sequenced in a study of regulatory T cells in long-lasting Graves disease. As to time point: persistent/refractory GD, antithyroid drugs over 5 years with positive TRAb. Scientists built the TCR library using RNA that was extracted from PBMCs. Arm-PCR of CDR3 regions and iRepertoire HTBI primers were the basis on which TCR beta libraries were built. MiXCR, applied by TCRdb to the multiplex PCR reads, yields one record per CDR3 protein. The sample records some 370,000 distinct CDR3 sequences, approximately 25% being singletons. The sequencing used peripheral blood mononuclear cells (PBMCs), collected when the disease was refractory, from a patient treated with antithyroid drugs. These receptors all come from a middle-aged woman with Graves disease.

Comment on this clonotype: Without the conserved terminal phenylalanine or tryptophan, this CDR3 likely stems from a read error. The gene calls are TRBV27 and TRBJ2-7, with D possibly TRBD1 on 6 matching bases. Germline V lookup: CDR1 MNHEY, CDR2 SMNVEV (reference sequence). The CDR3 covers 13 residues. Trimming left V 6 bases short and J 5 bases short, with 14 bases between. The CDR3 reads CASRPGHWDEQYS. CDR3 DNA: TGTGCCAGCAGGCCGGGACATTGGGACGAGCAGTACTCC.

This clonotype was seen ten or more times. The chain is built from TRBV2 and TRBJ1-1; D not certain. V was pared by 4 bases and J by 4 bases, with 13 bases between. The CDR3 contains 14 residues. The germline V gene encodes CDR1 SNHLY and CDR2 FYNNEI. CDR3 bases: TGTGCCAGCAGTGCAATTCCCGGGAGCACTGAAGCTTTCTTT. Residues: CASSAIPGSTEAFF.

Ten or more counts support this clonotype. The chain couples TRBV28 to TRBJ1-4; 8 bases align to TRBD1. After removal of 1 base from V and 8 bases from J, the junction contained 6 bases not matched to a gene. CDR1 is MDHEN, CDR2 SYDVKM, per germline. This CDR3 has 15 residues. CDR3 protein: CASSLFPGGGEKLFF. CDR3 DNA: TGTGCCAGCAGTTTATTCCCAGGGGGCGGCGAAAAACTGTTTTTT.

In this sample, this clonotype turned up a few times. The chain combines TRBV27 with TRBJ2-7, with a weak D call TRBD2 (7 bases). CDR1 MNHEY and CDR2 SMNVEV come from the germline V gene (reference sequence). Trimming left V 1 base short and J 2 bases short, with 9 bases between. The CDR3 totals 14 residues. The CDR3 loop reads CASSLWGGPYEQYF. Written as DNA, the CDR3 is TGTGCCAGCAGTTTATGGGGGGGCCCCTACGAGCAGTACTTC.

In this sample, this clonotype turned up many times. This chain joins TRBV6-1 and TRBJ2-3; TRBD2 might be the D (7 bases). This CDR3 has 14 residues. Between the trimmed V and J ends, which lost 9 bases and 6 bases, there was a span of 19 bases. CDR1 is MNHNS and CDR2 is SASEGT in the germline V gene. The CDR3 spells CARALGGGKDTQYF. The CDR3 nucleotides read TGTGCCAGGGCATTGGGAGGGGGAAAGGATACGCAGTATTTT.

The gene calls are TRBV20-1 and TRBJ2-7, with 10 nucleotides matching TRBD2. Germline V CDR1 and CDR2: DFQATT, SNEGSKA (reference sequence). This CDR3 is built from 15 residues. Germline trimming cut 5 bases from V and 4 bases from J; bases unmatched to any gene: 11. DNA for the CDR3: TGCAGTGCTCCTAGCGGGAGATCTGTGTGGTACGAGCAGTACTTC. Its protein is CSAPSGRSVWYEQYF.

Ten or more counts support this clonotype. This chain connects TRBV18 to TRBJ2-5; D is unclear. This CDR3 has 12 amino acids. Trimming pared 6 bases from V and 10 bases from J, leaving 15 bases between. Germline loops: CDR1 KGHSH, CDR2 LQKENI. This CDR3 reads CASSPSRKDQYF. CDR3 sequence (DNA): TGTGCCAGCTCGCCCAGCCGTAAGGACCAGTACTTC.

This clonotype appeared many times. The chain couples TRBV2 to TRBJ2-5, with 10 bases fitting TRBD1. There are 15 residues in the CDR3. J was trimmed by 4 bases and V by 7 bases; bases with no gene match: 9. In germline, CDR1 is SNHLY, CDR2 FYNNEI. The CDR3 loop reads CASIPGTGALETQYF. The CDR3 nucleotides read TGTGCCAGCATCCCCGGGACAGGGGCGTTAGAGACCCAGTACTTC.

This clonotype was seen many times. The rearrangement uses TRBV28 and TRBJ1-1; TRBD1 agrees at 7 bases. The trim removed 2 bases at V and 11 bases at J, leaving 5 bases unmatched. CDR1 and CDR2 from the germline V gene are MDHEN and SYDVKM. The CDR3 sequence is 12 residues long. CDR3 region: CASSLQTGRAFF. Here the CDR3 DNA reads TGTGCCAGCAGTTTACAGACAGGGCGCGCTTTCTTT.

At least ten counts were recorded for this clonotype. This chain links TRBV28 with TRBJ2-2; D may be TRBD2 (6 bases). The germline CDR1 and CDR2 sequences are MDHEN and SYDVKM. Trimming stripped 5 bases from V and 2 bases from J, with 18 bases between. CDR3 length equals 17 residues. The CDR3, as DNA: TGTGCCAGCAGTCCGCCCCTGTACGGGAGAAACACCGGGGAGCTGTTTTTT. Protein product: CASSPPLYGRNTGELFF.

The V call is TRBV5-1, the J call TRBJ2-7; no reliable D call. Germline V gene sequence: CDR1 SGHRS, CDR2 YFSETQ. The length of the CDR3 is 15 residues. Deletions cut 1 base from V and 0 bases from J, with 11 bases between. CDR3: CASSLKGRISYEQYF. In DNA, the CDR3 is TGCGCCAGCAGCTTGAAGGGTAGGATCTCCTACGAGCAGTACTTC.

This clonotype has only a few counts. The V call is TRBV7-9, the J call TRBJ2-1; D remains ambiguous. CDR3 length: 13 amino acids. Trimming took off 5 bases at V and 7 bases at J, with 12 bases between the two ends. The germline CDR1 and CDR2 sequences are SEHNR and FQNEAQ (reference sequence). This CDR3 is CASSPEAQNEQFF. The CDR3, as DNA: TGTGCCAGCAGCCCCGAGGCCCAAAATGAGCAGTTCTTC. The full variable domain, its missing parts supplied by reference TRBV7-9 and TRBJ2-1, is DTGVSQNPRHKITKRGQNVTFRCDPISEHNRLYWYRQTLGQGPEFLTYFQNEAQLEKSRLLSDRFSAERPKGSFSTLEIQRTEQGDSAMYLCASSPEAQNEQFFGPGTRLTVL.

In this sample, this clonotype turned up many times. V is TRBV10-2 and J is TRBJ2-7, with D hard to call. The CDR3 runs to 13 residues. V was trimmed by 3 bases and J by 4 bases, leaving 10 bases between them. CDR1 and CDR2 (germline): WSHSY, SAAADI. CDR3 sequence: CASSEARYYEQYF. The CDR3 region has the DNA TGCGCCAGCAGTGAAGCCAGGTATTACGAGCAGTACTTC.

This clonotype was seen repeatedly, ten times or more. The chain uses TRBV6-5 and TRBJ2-7, with 8 bases identical to TRBD1. The CDR3 sequence is 16 residues long. CDR1 and CDR2 from the germline V gene are MNHEY and SVGAGI. V shed 4 bases and J 0 bases; nucleotides not matched to a gene: 8. The CDR3 here is CASSSPRDRLSYEQYF. CDR3 coding DNA: TGTGCCAGCAGTTCGCCTAGGGACAGGCTCTCCTACGAGCAGTACTTC.

The chain couples TRBV12-3 or TRBV12-4 to TRBJ2-4; no definite D call. V lost 8 bases and J lost 2, with 22 bases in between. The CDR3 spans 17 residues. CDR3 in amino acids: CASQRSASISSKNIQYF. Written as DNA, the CDR3 is TGTGCCAGCCAACGGTCGGCCTCAATATCGTCCAAAAACATTCAGTACTTC.

This sequence joins TRBV20-1 and TRBJ2-7; 11 bases map to TRBD2. Germline CDR1 is DFQATT and CDR2 is SNEGSKA (reference sequence). V gave up 5 bases and J gave up 2 bases; unmatched junction bases: 11. The CDR3 totals 16 residues. CDR3 DNA: TGCAGTGCTGTACTAATAGCGGGAGGGCGCGCCTACGAGCAGTACTTC. It translates to CSAVLIAGGRAYEQYF.

The table lists this clonotype with many counts. The chain links TRBV9 to TRBJ2-5; no reliable D call. V dropped 1 base and J dropped 2 bases, with 6 bases sitting between them. CDR3 length equals 13 residues. CDR1 and CDR2 from the germline V gene are SGDLS and YYNGEE. CDR3 sequence reads: CASSVSGQETQYF. The DNA of the CDR3 is TGTGCCAGCAGCGTATCCGGGCAAGAGACCCAGTACTTC.

The chain employs TRBV28 and TRBJ2-1; D not certain. This CDR3 is built from 16 residues. V was clipped by 4 bases and J by 0 bases, with 13 bases between them. Germline CDR1 is MDHEN and CDR2 is SYDVKM. The CDR3 spells CASSSTHPSSYNEQFF. The CDR3 nucleotides read TGTGCCAGCAGTTCCACACATCCGAGCTCCTACAATGAGCAGTTCTTC.

Details on this clonotype: The CDR3 does not close with the conserved phenylalanine or tryptophan, likely indicating a read error. V usage is TRBV6-2 or TRBV6-3 and J usage is TRBJ2-7; the D gene is possibly TRBD2 (6 bases). CDR1 is MNHEY and CDR2 is SVGEGT in the germline V gene. This CDR3 comprises 14 residues. Trimming took off 7 bases at V and 6 bases at J, with 19 bases between the two ends. The CDR3 loop is CASTLLVGAGEQYL. The CDR3 DNA reads TGTGCCAGCACCTTACTAGTGGGAGCGGGCGAGCAGTACCTC.

This clonotype was counted ten times or more. This chain connects TRBV27 to TRBJ1-4, with 8 bases fitting TRBD1. The V and J ends lost 8 bases and 10 bases, in that order; junction bases with no gene match: 6. CDR1 is MNHEY, CDR2 SMNVEV, per germline (reference sequence). This CDR3 has 12 residues. CDR3 coding DNA: TGTGCCAGCGCGGACAGGGATAGAAAACTGTTTTTT. This sequence encodes CASADRDRKLFF.

J is TRBJ1-2 and V is TRBV10-2; D remains unclear. The CDR3 contains 14 residues. Germline CDR1 WSHSY, CDR2 SAAADI. V was trimmed by 4 bases and J by 2 bases, leaving 11 bases between them. The CDR3 region is CASSGNQRNYGYTF. CDR3 bases: TGCGCCAGCAGTGGTAATCAGCGAAACTATGGCTACACCTTC.